This T cell receptor beta chain was documented in a study of identical twins. TCRdb reanalysed the 5' RACE reads using MiXCR and keeps one entry per CDR3 protein. Of 470,000 or so distinct CDR3 sequences in the sample, approximately 24% are singletons; the top ten hold around 3%. This clonotype was counted a few times. The CDR3 length is 20 residues. Germline CDR1 LNHNV, CDR2 YYDKDF (reference sequence). Germline trimming cut 0 bases from V and 0 bases from J; bases unmatched to any gene: 5. The data were also submitted as part of a second study, on T cells expressing NK-cell markers.

The sequencing sample was made of CD4+ T cells sorted from blood. The receptor comes from a young woman in good health. This sequence joins TRBV15 and TRBJ2-1, with 16 positions matching TRBD2. The CDR3 is CATSRDLGLAGGSSYNEQFF. CDR3 nucleotides: TGTGCCACCAGCAGAGATCTGGGACTAGCGGGAGGGAGCTCCTACAATGAGCAGTTCTTC.